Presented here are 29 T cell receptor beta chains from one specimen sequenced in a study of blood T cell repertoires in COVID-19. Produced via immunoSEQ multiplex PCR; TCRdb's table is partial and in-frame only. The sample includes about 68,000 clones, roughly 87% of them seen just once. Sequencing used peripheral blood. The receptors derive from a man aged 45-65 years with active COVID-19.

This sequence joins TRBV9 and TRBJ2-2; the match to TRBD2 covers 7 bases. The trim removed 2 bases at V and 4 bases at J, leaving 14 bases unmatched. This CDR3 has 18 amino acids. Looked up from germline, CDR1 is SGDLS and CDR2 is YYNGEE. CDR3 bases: TGTGCCAGCAGCGTGGGTTTCGGCGGGGGAGCTTCCACCGGGGAGCTGTTTTTT. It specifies CASSVGFGGGASTGELFF.

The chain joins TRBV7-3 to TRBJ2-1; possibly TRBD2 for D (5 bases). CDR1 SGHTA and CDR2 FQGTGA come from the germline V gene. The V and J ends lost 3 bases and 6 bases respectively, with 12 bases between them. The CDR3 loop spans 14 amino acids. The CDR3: CASSFGAGSNEQFF. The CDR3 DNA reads TGTGCCAGCAGCTTCGGTGCGGGTTCCAATGAGCAGTTCTTC.

CDR3 protein: CASSEYRDNPEYGYTF. In DNA, the CDR3 is TGTGCCAGCAGTGAGTACCGGGACAACCCTGAGTATGGCTACACCTTC. This chain uses TRBV11-2 with TRBJ1-2; D is perhaps TRBD1 (6 bases). Germline V gene data show CDR1 as SGHAT and CDR2 as FQNNGV. V was clipped by 6 bases and J by 5 bases, with 22 bases between them. This CDR3 is built from 16 residues.

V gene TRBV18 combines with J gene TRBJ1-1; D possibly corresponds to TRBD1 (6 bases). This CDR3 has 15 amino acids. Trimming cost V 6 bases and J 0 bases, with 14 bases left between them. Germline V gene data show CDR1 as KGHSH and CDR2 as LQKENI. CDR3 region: CASSGDTGMNTEAFF. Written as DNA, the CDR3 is TGTGCCAGCTCGGGGGACACGGGAATGAACACTGAAGCTTTCTTT.

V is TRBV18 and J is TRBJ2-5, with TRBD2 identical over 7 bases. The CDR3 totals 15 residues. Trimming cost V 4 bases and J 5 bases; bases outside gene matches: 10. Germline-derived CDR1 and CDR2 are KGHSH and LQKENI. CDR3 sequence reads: CASSLFGDYLETQYF. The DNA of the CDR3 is TGTGCCAGCTCACTTTTTGGGGACTATCTGGAGACCCAGTACTTC. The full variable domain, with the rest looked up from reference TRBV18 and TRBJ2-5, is NAGVMQNPRHLVRRRGQEARLRCSPMKGHSHVYWYRQLPEEGLKFMVYLQKENIIDESGMPKERFSAEFPKEGPSILRIQQVVRGDSAAYFCASSLFGDYLETQYFGPGTRLLVL.

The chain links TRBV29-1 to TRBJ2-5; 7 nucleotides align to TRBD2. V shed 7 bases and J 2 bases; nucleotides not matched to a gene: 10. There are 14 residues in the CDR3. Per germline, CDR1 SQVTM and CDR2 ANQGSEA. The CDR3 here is CSGTAGTTQETQYF. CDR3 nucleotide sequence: TGCAGCGGGACGGCCGGGACTACACAAGAGACCCAGTACTTC. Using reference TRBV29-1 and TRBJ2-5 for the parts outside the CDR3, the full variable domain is SAVISQKPSRDICQRGTSLTIQCQVDSQVTMMFWYRQQPGQSLTLIATANQGSEATYESGFVIDKFPISRPNLTFSTLTVSNMSPEDSSIYLCSGTAGTTQETQYFGPGTRLLVL.

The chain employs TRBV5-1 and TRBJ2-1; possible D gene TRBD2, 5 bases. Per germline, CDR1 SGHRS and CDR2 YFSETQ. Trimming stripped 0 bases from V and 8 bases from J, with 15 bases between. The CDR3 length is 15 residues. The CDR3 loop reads CASSLVGRTGDEQFF. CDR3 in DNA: TGCGCCAGCAGCTTGGTGGGTCGGACTGGGGATGAGCAGTTCTTC. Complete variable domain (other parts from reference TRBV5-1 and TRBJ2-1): KAGVTQTPRYLIKTRGQQVTLSCSPISGHRSVSWYQQTPGQGLQFLFEYFSETQRNKGNFPGRFSGRQFSNSRSEMNVSTLELGDSALYLCASSLVGRTGDEQFFGPGTRLTVL.

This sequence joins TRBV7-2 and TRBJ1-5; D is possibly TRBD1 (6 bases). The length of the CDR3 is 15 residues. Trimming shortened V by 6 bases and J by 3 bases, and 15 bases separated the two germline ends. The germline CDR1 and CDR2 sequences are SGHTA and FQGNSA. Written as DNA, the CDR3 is TGTGCCAGCAGACCAGACAGGAACTCCAATCAGCCCCAGCATTTT. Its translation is CASRPDRNSNQPQHF.

CDR3 nucleotides: TGCAGCGCTGGTGACGGGGGGACGGTAGGAAACACCATATATTTT. It is translated as CSAGDGGTVGNTIYF. The chain combines TRBV29-1 with TRBJ1-3, with D maybe TRBD1 (5 bases). Germline V lookup: CDR1 SQVTM, CDR2 ANQGSEA. The CDR3 length is 15 residues. The V and J ends lost 7 bases and 4 bases respectively, with 20 bases between them.

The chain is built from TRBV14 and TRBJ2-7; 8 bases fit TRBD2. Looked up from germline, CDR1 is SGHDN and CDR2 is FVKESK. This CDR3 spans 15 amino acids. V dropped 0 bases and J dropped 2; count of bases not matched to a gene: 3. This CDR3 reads CASSQEPAGAYEQYF. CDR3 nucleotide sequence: TGTGCCAGCAGCCAAGAGCCAGCGGGGGCCTACGAGCAGTACTTC.

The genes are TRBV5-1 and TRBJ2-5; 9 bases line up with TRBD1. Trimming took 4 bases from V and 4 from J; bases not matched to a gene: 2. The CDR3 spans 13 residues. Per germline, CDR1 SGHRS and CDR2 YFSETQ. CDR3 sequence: CASSQQGAETQYF. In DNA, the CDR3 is TGCGCCAGCAGCCAACAGGGGGCAGAGACCCAGTACTTC.

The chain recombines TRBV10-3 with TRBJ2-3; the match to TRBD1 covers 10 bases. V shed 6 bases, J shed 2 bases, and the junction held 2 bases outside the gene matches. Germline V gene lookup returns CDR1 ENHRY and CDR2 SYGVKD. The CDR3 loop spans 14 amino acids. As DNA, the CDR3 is TGTGCCATCAGGACAGGGGGCCCCACAGATACGCAGTATTTT. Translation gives CAIRTGGPTDTQYF.

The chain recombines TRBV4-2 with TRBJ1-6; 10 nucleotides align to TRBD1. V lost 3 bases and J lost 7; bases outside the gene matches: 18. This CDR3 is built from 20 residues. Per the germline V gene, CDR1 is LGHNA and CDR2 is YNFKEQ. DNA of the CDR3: TGTGCCAGCAGCCATTACCGGGACAGGGGATTCGAAGGGGACAATTCACCCCTCCACTTT. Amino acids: CASSHYRDRGFEGDNSPLHF.

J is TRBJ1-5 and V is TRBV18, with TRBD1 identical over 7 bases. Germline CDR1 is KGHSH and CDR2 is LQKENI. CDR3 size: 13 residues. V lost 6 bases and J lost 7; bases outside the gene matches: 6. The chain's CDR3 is CASSSDRMQPQHF. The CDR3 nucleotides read TGTGCCAGCTCCTCGGACAGGATGCAGCCCCAGCATTTT.

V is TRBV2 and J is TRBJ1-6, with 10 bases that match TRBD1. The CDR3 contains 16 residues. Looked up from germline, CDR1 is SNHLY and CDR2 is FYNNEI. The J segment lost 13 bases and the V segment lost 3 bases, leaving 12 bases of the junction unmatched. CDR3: CASSETRDRGIRPLHF. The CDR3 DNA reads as TGTGCCAGCAGTGAGACCCGGGACAGGGGCATTCGGCCCCTCCACTTT.

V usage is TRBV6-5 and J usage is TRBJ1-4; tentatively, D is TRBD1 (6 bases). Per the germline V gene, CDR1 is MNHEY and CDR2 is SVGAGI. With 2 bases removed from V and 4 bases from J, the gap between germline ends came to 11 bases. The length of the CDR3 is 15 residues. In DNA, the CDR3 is TGTGCCAGCAGTTACGGCGGGGGCCTTAATGAAAAACTGTTTTTT. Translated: CASSYGGGLNEKLFF.

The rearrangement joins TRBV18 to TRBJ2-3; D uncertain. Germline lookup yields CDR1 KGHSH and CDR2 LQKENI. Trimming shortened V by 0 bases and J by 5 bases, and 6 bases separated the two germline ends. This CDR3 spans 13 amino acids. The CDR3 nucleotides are TGTGCCAGCTCACCACCGAGTAAAGATACGCAGTATTTT. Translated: CASSPPSKDTQYF. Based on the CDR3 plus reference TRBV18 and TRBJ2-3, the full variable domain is NAGVMQNPRHLVRRRGQEARLRCSPMKGHSHVYWYRQLPEEGLKFMVYLQKENIIDESGMPKERFSAEFPKEGPSILRIQQVVRGDSAAYFCASSPPSKDTQYFGPGTRLTVL.

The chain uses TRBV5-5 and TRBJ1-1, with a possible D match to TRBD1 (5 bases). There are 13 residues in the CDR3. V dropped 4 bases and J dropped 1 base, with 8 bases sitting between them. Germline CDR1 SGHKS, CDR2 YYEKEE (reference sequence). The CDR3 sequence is CASSRQGNTEAFF. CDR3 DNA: TGTGCCAGCAGCCGTCAGGGGAACACTGAAGCTTTCTTT.

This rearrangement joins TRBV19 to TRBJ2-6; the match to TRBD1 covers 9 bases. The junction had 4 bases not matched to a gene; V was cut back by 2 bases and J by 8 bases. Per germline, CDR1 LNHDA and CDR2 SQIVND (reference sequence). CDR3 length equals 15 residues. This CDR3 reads CASSIRDRGTNVLTF. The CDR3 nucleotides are TGTGCCAGTAGTATAAGAGACAGGGGGACCAACGTCCTGACTTTC. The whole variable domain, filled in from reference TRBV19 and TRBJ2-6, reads DGGITQSPKYLFRKEGQNVTLSCEQNLNHDAMYWYRQDPGQGLRLIYYSQIVNDFQKGDIAEGYSVSREKKESFPLTVTSAQKNPTAFYLCASSIRDRGTNVLTFGAGSRLTVL.

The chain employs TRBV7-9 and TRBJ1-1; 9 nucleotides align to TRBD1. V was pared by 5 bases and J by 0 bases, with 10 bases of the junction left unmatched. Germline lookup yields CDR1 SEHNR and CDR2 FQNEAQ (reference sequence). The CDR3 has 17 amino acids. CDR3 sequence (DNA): TGTGCCAGCAGCAAACAGGGGGCAACAGACATGAACACTGAAGCTTTCTTT. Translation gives CASSKQGATDMNTEAFF.

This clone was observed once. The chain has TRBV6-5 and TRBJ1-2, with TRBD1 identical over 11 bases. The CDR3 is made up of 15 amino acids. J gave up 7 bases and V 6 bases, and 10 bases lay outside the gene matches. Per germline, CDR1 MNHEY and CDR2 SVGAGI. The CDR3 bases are TGTGCCAGCAGACACGACAGGACAGGGGGCCGTGGCTACACCTTC. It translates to CASRHDRTGGRGYTF.

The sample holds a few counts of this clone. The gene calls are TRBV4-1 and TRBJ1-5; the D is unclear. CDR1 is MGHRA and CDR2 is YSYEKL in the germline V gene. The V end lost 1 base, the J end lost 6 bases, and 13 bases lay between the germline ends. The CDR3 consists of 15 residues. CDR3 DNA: TGCGCCAGCAGCCAAGGGGCCACCGCGGGTCAGCCCCAGCATTTT. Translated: CASSQGATAGQPQHF.

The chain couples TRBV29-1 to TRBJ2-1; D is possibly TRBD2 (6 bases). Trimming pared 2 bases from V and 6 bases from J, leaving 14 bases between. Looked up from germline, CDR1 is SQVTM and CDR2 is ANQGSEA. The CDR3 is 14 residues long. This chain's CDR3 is CSVESGLTTNEQFF. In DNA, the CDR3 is TGCAGCGTTGAATCCGGACTAACCACCAATGAGCAGTTCTTC.

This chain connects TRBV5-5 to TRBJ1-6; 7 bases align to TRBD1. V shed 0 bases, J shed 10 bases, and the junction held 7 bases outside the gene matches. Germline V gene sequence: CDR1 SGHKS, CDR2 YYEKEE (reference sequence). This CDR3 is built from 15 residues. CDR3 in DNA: TGTGCCAGCAGCTTGGGACAGGGTGAGCGGTCACCCCTCCACTTT. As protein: CASSLGQGERSPLHF.

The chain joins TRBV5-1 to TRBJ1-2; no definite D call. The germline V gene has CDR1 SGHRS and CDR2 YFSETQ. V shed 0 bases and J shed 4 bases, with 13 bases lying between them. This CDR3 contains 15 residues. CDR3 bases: TGCGCCAGCAGCTTGGCCGGAGGCCAAAGCTATGGCTACACCTTC. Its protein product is CASSLAGGQSYGYTF.

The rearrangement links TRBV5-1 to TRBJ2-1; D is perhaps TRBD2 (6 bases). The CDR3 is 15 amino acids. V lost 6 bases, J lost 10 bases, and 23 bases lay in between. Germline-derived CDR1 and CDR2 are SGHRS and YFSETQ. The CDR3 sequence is CASKGNGRGIEEQFF. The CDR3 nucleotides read TGCGCCAGCAAAGGTAACGGGCGGGGTATTGAGGAGCAGTTCTTC.

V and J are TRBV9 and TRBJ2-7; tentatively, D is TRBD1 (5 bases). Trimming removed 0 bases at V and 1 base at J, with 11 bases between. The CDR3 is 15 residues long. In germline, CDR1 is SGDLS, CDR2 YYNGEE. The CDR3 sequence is CASSVGQGASYEQYF. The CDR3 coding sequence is TGTGCCAGCAGCGTAGGCCAGGGTGCGTCCTACGAGCAGTACTTC.

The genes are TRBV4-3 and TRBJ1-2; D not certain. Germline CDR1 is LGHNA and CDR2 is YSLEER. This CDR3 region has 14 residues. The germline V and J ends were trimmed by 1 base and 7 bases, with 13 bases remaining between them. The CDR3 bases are TGCGCCAGCAGCCAAGGGAGGAGGGATATTGGCTACACCTTC. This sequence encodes CASSQGRRDIGYTF.

The CDR3 region has the DNA TGCGCCAGCAGCCAATATCCATCCGAGGGGGGGTACACCTTC. Translated, it gives CASSQYPSEGGYTF. The chain has TRBV4-1 and TRBJ1-2, with D possibly being TRBD1 (6 bases). With 2 bases removed from V and 11 bases from J, the gap between germline ends came to 18 bases. This CDR3 region has 14 residues. Germline lookup yields CDR1 MGHRA and CDR2 YSYEKL.